The present T cell receptor beta chain was sequenced within a study of human T cells and chemical hapten exposure. Study-wide context: Once 0.01% DPC had been applied to the upper back by patch test, readings were taken at 6 days. Patients, mostly women, had alopecia areata, alopecia totalis or alopecia universalis.

Time point denoted: pre-sensitization, week 0. Regarding treatment: therapeutic diphenylcyclopropenone sensitization with weekly scalp DPC. Researchers extracted total RNA from unfractionated whole blood. This clonotype was seen a few times. Its antigen is unidentified. Study-wide results and limits: TCRs exceeding a frequency of 1 in 1000 stayed unchanged under DPC sensitization.

This CDR3 is built from 15 residues. Germline V gene data show CDR1 as KGHDR and CDR2 as SFDVKD. Trimming left V 1 base short and J 5 bases short, with 11 bases between. TCRdb reanalysed the RACE reads using MiXCR and keeps one entry per CDR3 protein. The sample has roughly 260,000 distinct CDR3 sequences, about 8.1% seen once. The sequencing used whole blood, collected in connection with sensitization to the hapten diphenylcyclopropenone (DPC). The chain couples TRBV24-1 to TRBJ2-1; the D gene is possibly TRBD2 (5 bases). The source is a middle-aged woman with alopecia areata. Some clones in this sample may be carry-over from other donors' samples. In nucleotides, the CDR3 is TGTGCCACCAGTGATTTACGAGGGAACGACAATGAGCAGTTCTTC. Amino acid sequence: CATSDLRGNDNEQFF.